These 19 T cell receptor beta chains were sequenced from one sample in a study of blood T cells in healthy people across ages. PCR was performed a second time for about 7 to 11 cycles using a sample-barcoded 5' primer and a J-beta primer mix. TCRdb independently ran MiXCR on the 5' RACE reads; one entry per CDR3 protein. In the table there are 1.5 million to 2 million distinct CDR3 sequences, about 35% of which are singletons. Sequenced input: blood. Receptors were obtained from a woman in her twenties or thirties in good health.

This clonotype has just a few counts. V gene TRBV20-1 combines with J gene TRBJ2-6, with 10 bases matching TRBD1. The V gene's germline CDR1 is DFQATT and CDR2 SNEGSKA (reference sequence). V lost 0 bases and J lost 1; bases outside the gene matches: 9. The CDR3 is 19 amino acids. Written as DNA, the CDR3 is TGCAGTGCTAGAGACTCCAACGGGACAGGGGCGTCTGGGGCCAACGTCCTGACTTTC. It translates to CSARDSNGTGASGANVLTF.

The J gene is TRBJ1-6, the V gene TRBV20-1, with 12 bases identical to TRBD1. This CDR3 spans 17 amino acids. V shed 6 bases, J shed 0 bases, and the junction held 6 bases outside the gene matches. Germline assignment: CDR1 DFQATT and CDR2 SNEGSKA (reference sequence). CDR3 in amino acids: CSAPGQGASSYNSPLHF. CDR3 in DNA: TGCAGTGCCCCGGGACAGGGGGCAAGCTCCTATAATTCACCCCTCCACTTT.

The V call is TRBV11-2, the J call TRBJ2-7, with D uncertain. The CDR3 contains 13 residues. Germline CDR1 reads SGHAT; CDR2 reads FQNNGV. The V and J ends lost 5 bases and 7 bases respectively, with 15 bases between them. Here the CDR3 DNA reads TGTGCCAGCAGCCCTTGGACGAACGGGGAGCAGTACTTC. This translates into CASSPWTNGEQYF. Full variable domain (outside the CDR3, taken from reference TRBV11-2 and TRBJ2-7): EAGVAQSPRYKIIEKRQSVAFWCNPISGHATLYWYQQILGQGPKLLIQFQNNGVVDDSQLPKDRFSAERLKGVDSTLKIQPAKLEDSAVYLCASSPWTNGEQYFGPGTRLTVT.

This clonotype was picked up one time. V is TRBV28 and J is TRBJ1-4; D is unclear. The V gene's germline CDR1 is MDHEN and CDR2 SYDVKM. The CDR3 totals 15 residues. The V end was cut by 3 bases, the J end by 10 bases, with 18 bases between. This chain's CDR3 is CASSFVGQEGRKLFF. For the CDR3, the DNA is TGTGCCAGCAGTTTTGTTGGGCAGGAGGGCAGAAAACTGTTTTTT. The complete variable domain, with remaining parts taken from reference TRBV28 and TRBJ1-4, reads DVKVTQSSRYLVKRTGEKVFLECVQDMDHENMFWYRQDPGLGLRLIYFSYDVKMKEKGDIPEGYSVSREKKERFSLILESASTNQTSMYLCASSFVGQEGRKLFFGSGTQLSVL.

About this clonotype itself: One end of the junction varies from germline; a read error may be responsible. The chain uses TRBV12-3 or TRBV12-4 and TRBJ2-5, with D tentatively TRBD1 (7 bases). The CDR3 contains 15 residues. Here the CDR3 reads CANSLGAGGSREQYF. Here the CDR3 DNA reads TGTGCCAACAGTTTAGGCGCAGGGGGGTCTCGGGAGCAGTACTTC.

This chain connects TRBV5-6 to TRBJ1-2; TRBD1 matches 8 bases. V shed 1 base, J shed 5 bases, and the junction held 10 bases outside the gene matches. Germline V gene data show CDR1 as SGHDT and CDR2 as YYEEEE. The CDR3 extends over 16 amino acids. The CDR3 loop is CASSLRSGGNLYGYTF. The CDR3 nucleotides are TGTGCCAGCAGCTTGAGGTCAGGGGGCAACTTATATGGCTACACCTTC.

The chain is built from TRBV20-1 and TRBJ2-5, with TRBD2 matching 8 bases. With 5 bases clipped from V and 6 bases from J, the junction kept 11 bases outside the gene matches. This CDR3 spans 14 amino acids. Germline V gives CDR1 DFQATT, CDR2 SNEGSKA (reference sequence). CDR3 loop: CSAPTSGGTQTQYF. CDR3 nucleotides: TGCAGTGCTCCAACGAGCGGGGGTACACAGACCCAGTACTTC.

V usage is TRBV11-2 and J usage is TRBJ2-1; D call uncertain. V was shortened by 1 base and J by 2 bases, with 12 bases between the two germline ends. The CDR3 totals 16 residues. The germline V gene has CDR1 SGHAT and CDR2 FQNNGV. The CDR3 loop reads CASSLGHSNTYNEQFF. In DNA form, the CDR3 reads TGTGCCAGCAGCTTAGGCCACTCGAACACCTACAATGAGCAGTTCTTC.

This clonotype was seen more than once but under ten times. The chain is built from TRBV27 and TRBJ2-3, with D perhaps TRBD1 or TRBD2 (5 bases each). V was shortened by 7 bases and J by 3 bases, with 17 bases between the two germline ends. CDR1 and CDR2 (germline): MNHEY, SMNVEV (reference sequence). The CDR3 covers 15 residues. The CDR3 here is CASTQEARATDTQYF. The CDR3 bases are TGTGCCAGCACACAGGAGGCAAGGGCGACAGATACGCAGTATTTT.

The chain is built from TRBV20-1 and TRBJ1-2, with a weak D call TRBD1 (5 bases). With 4 bases removed from V and 2 bases from J, the gap between germline ends came to 11 bases. CDR1 DFQATT and CDR2 SNEGSKA come from the germline V gene (reference sequence). The CDR3 runs 13 residues. CDR3 sequence reads: CSATLGRNYGYTF. The DNA for the CDR3 is TGCAGTGCTACCTTGGGACGGAACTATGGCTACACCTTC.

V is TRBV28 and J is TRBJ2-3; 9 bases line up with TRBD2. CDR3 length: 14 residues. The germline V gene encodes CDR1 MDHEN and CDR2 SYDVKM. V trimming: 6 bases; J trimming: 7 bases; junction bases outside the gene matches: 8. The CDR3 region is CASSQDSGRHTQYF. The CDR3 DNA reads as TGTGCCAGCAGCCAAGATAGCGGGAGACATACGCAGTATTTT.

Regarding this clonotype: A read error may account for a junction end that differs from germline. This chain joins TRBV9 and TRBJ2-3; the D call may be TRBD1 or TRBD2 (5 bases each). Germline values: CDR1 SGDLS, CDR2 YYNGEE. The CDR3 is made up of 16 amino acids. The CDR3 DNA is TGTGCCAGCAGCGTAATGATCGGGGACCACACAGATACGCGGTATTTT. This translates into CASSVMIGDHTDTRYF.

The chain couples TRBV12-3 or TRBV12-4 to TRBJ2-3; 13 nucleotides line up with TRBD2. The CDR3 is made up of 17 amino acids. With V trimmed by 6 bases and J by 4 bases, 10 bases remained unmatched. The CDR3 sequence: CASRRLAGGRPADTQYF. Written as DNA, the CDR3 is TGTGCCAGCAGACGACTAGCGGGGGGCCGCCCCGCAGATACGCAGTATTTT.

This chain joins TRBV30 and TRBJ2-7, with 8 bases aligning to TRBD1. The CDR3 runs to 14 residues. Germline V gene lookup returns CDR1 GTSNPN and CDR2 SVGIG (reference sequence). The V and J ends lost 2 bases and 3 bases, in that order; junction bases with no gene match: 6. The CDR3 region is CAWSRTGHNYEQYF. The CDR3 DNA sequence: TGTGCCTGGAGTAGGACAGGGCACAACTACGAGCAGTACTTC.

This clonotype was counted many times. The gene calls are TRBV7-9 and TRBJ2-7; no reliable D call. This CDR3 contains 13 residues. V lost 4 bases and J 4 bases, leaving 11 bases between the germline ends. Germline CDR1 SEHNR, CDR2 FQNEAQ (reference sequence). The DNA for the CDR3 is TGTGCCAGCAGCTGGGTTGGGTCGTACGAGCAGTACTTC. Encoded protein: CASSWVGSYEQYF.

This clonotype was recorded many times. The gene calls are TRBV20-1 and TRBJ2-5; 7 nucleotides match TRBD2. V lost 0 bases, J lost 4 bases, and 5 bases stayed unmatched. This CDR3 has 14 amino acids. Germline lookup yields CDR1 DFQATT and CDR2 SNEGSKA (reference sequence). CDR3 sequence (DNA): TGCAGTGCTAGAGATGAGGCGGGAGTAGAGACCCAGTACTTC. Its translation is CSARDEAGVETQYF.

The chain uses TRBV28 and TRBJ2-7; maybe TRBD2 (5 bases). The length of the CDR3 is 17 residues. V was clipped by 2 bases and J by 7 bases, with 24 bases between them. Germline V gene data show CDR1 as MDHEN and CDR2 as SYDVKM. The CDR3 loop is CASSLKALRLRPGEQYF. The CDR3 DNA reads TGTGCCAGCAGTTTAAAGGCACTCCGACTTCGCCCGGGGGAGCAGTACTTC.

Ten or more counts support this clonotype. The CDR3 spells CASSLAETDTQYF. CDR3 coding DNA: TGTGCCAGCAGTTTAGCAGAAACAGATACGCAGTATTTT. This chain joins TRBV12-3 or TRBV12-4 and TRBJ2-3; unclear D gene. This CDR3 region has 13 residues. V lost 0 bases, J lost 3 bases, and 4 bases lay in between.

The chain uses TRBV18 and TRBJ1-2; a weak D match, TRBD1 (5 bases). V dropped 2 bases and J dropped 7 bases, with 8 bases sitting between them. This CDR3 is built from 12 residues. The germline V gene encodes CDR1 KGHSH and CDR2 LQKENI. The CDR3 DNA sequence: TGTGCCAGCTCACCAGGGGCAAGTGGCTACACCTTC. It yields the protein CASSPGASGYTF. The whole variable domain, remainder taken from reference TRBV18 and TRBJ1-2, is NAGVMQNPRHLVRRRGQEARLRCSPMKGHSHVYWYRQLPEEGLKFMVYLQKENIIDESGMPKERFSAEFPKEGPSILRIQQVVRGDSAAYFCASSPGASGYTFGSGTRLTVV.